This TCR beta chain was recovered during a study of T cell responses to AZD1222 COVID-19 vaccine. CDR3 length: 17 residues. Trimming left V 4 bases short and J 2 bases short, with 19 bases between. Germline V lookup: CDR1 SGHRS, CDR2 YFSETQ. Sequencing was performed with immunoSEQ multiplex PCR; in TCRdb, only in-frame clones are kept and a portion is missing. The sample contains about 140,000 clones, 92% of which appear only once. About this clone itself: Its antigen is unidentified.

Points from the study as a whole: Among those given AZD1222, only five or six were seropositive at baseline.

Specimen: peripheral blood, collected on day 0 of AZD1222 vaccination. The rearrangement joins TRBV5-1 to TRBJ1-5; D is possibly TRBD1 (5 bases). The TCR was taken from an adult in good health. The CDR3 sequence is CASSPGAGPGGNQPQHF. CDR3 nucleotide sequence: TGCGCCAGCAGCCCCGGGGCGGGACCGGGTGGCAATCAGCCCCAGCATTTT.